Listed below are T cell receptor beta chains from one sample, sequenced in a study of blood T cell repertoires in COVID-19. TCRdb keeps only in-frame clones here, not all; method: immunoSEQ multiplex PCR. Here the sample spans 110,000 to 150,000 clones, approximately 80% being singletons. Sample: peripheral blood. All receptors come from a woman in her forties or fifties with acute or convalescent COVID-19. Both conserved end residues are part of each CDR3. Each record gives: D gene, clone size, J gene, V gene, CDR3 protein, CDR3 DNA. The D gene is left open where the match is weak. Expanded clones are given a class, and other clones once, few, many or no size at all.

d_call: -; clone_size: -; j_call: TRBJ1-2; v_call: TRBV6-5; cdr3_aa: CASRSSGGGSGYTF; cdr3_nt: TGTGCCAGCAGGAGTTCTGGCGGGGGGTCTGGCTACACCTTC
d_call: TRBD1; clone_size: few; j_call: TRBJ1-2; v_call: TRBV28; cdr3_aa: CASRAGGTGGSSTSNYGYTF; cdr3_nt: TGTGCCAGCAGGGCCGGCGGGACAGGGGGCTCCTCAACCTCTAACTATGGCTACACCTTC
d_call: -; clone_size: -; j_call: TRBJ2-1; v_call: TRBV25-1; cdr3_aa: CASSGPGVKDEQFF; cdr3_nt: TGTGCCAGCAGTGGTCCGGGGGTGAAGGATGAGCAGTTCTTC
d_call: TRBD1; clone_size: -; j_call: TRBJ2-2; v_call: TRBV3-1/TRBV3-2; cdr3_aa: CASSQVSTRDRGGTGELFF; cdr3_nt: TGTGCCAGCAGCCAAGTGTCGACTCGCGACAGGGGCGGGACCGGGGAGCTGTTTTTT
d_call: -; clone_size: -; j_call: TRBJ1-4; v_call: TRBV21-1; cdr3_aa: CASRLRDRGSRGEEKLFF; cdr3_nt: TGTGCCAGCAGGCTAAGGGACAGGGGATCTCGAGGGGAAGAAAAACTGTTTTTT
d_call: -; clone_size: -; j_call: TRBJ1-1; v_call: TRBV19; cdr3_aa: CASSIQENTEAFF; cdr3_nt: TGTGCCAGTAGTATACAGGAAAACACTGAAGCTTTCTTT
d_call: TRBD1; clone_size: -; j_call: TRBJ1-4; v_call: TRBV4-3; cdr3_aa: CASSQGRTGGGEKLFF; cdr3_nt: TGCGCCAGCAGCCAAGGCCGGACAGGCGGCGGTGAAAAACTGTTTTTT
d_call: -; clone_size: once; j_call: TRBJ1-6; v_call: TRBV15; cdr3_aa: CATSRDRPGGDSPLHF; cdr3_nt: TGTGCCACCAGCAGAGATCGCCCGGGCGGGGATTCACCCCTCCACTTT
d_call: -; clone_size: once; j_call: TRBJ2-6; v_call: TRBV7-3; cdr3_aa: CASSLALSGANVLTF; cdr3_nt: TGTGCCAGCAGCCTTGCACTCTCTGGGGCCAACGTCCTGACTTTC
d_call: TRBD1; clone_size: -; j_call: TRBJ1-2; v_call: TRBV7-9; cdr3_aa: CASSSPGQRLYGYTF; cdr3_nt: TGTGCCAGCAGCTCCCCGGGACAGCGATTATATGGCTACACCTTC
d_call: -; clone_size: -; j_call: TRBJ2-5; v_call: TRBV28; cdr3_aa: CASSLGQLETQYF; cdr3_nt: TGTGCCAGCAGTTTAGGGCAGTTAGAGACCCAGTACTTC
d_call: TRBD2; clone_size: -; j_call: TRBJ2-3; v_call: TRBV4-3; cdr3_aa: CASSQDLAGGTDTQYF; cdr3_nt: TGCGCCAGCAGCCAAGATCTAGCGGGGGGCACAGATACGCAGTATTTT
d_call: -; clone_size: -; j_call: TRBJ2-1; v_call: TRBV7-9; cdr3_aa: CASSPGGSYNEQFF; cdr3_nt: TGTGCCAGCAGCCCCGGGGGTTCCTACAATGAGCAGTTCTTC
d_call: TRBD1; clone_size: few; j_call: TRBJ1-4; v_call: TRBV2; cdr3_aa: CASTDRGEKLFF; cdr3_nt: TGTGCCAGCACCGACAGGGGTGAAAAACTGTTTTTT
d_call: TRBD2; clone_size: -; j_call: TRBJ2-2; v_call: TRBV2; cdr3_aa: CASSARGGRTTGELFF; cdr3_nt: TGTGCCAGCAGTGCCCGCGGGGGGCGAACGACCGGGGAGCTGTTTTTT
d_call: TRBD2; clone_size: -; j_call: TRBJ2-5; v_call: TRBV25-1; cdr3_aa: CASPSASGDETQYF; cdr3_nt: TGTGCCAGCCCCTCGGCTAGCGGGGATGAGACCCAGTACTTC
d_call: -; clone_size: -; j_call: TRBJ1-1; v_call: TRBV19; cdr3_aa: CASSPRDREAFF; cdr3_nt: TGTGCCAGTAGTCCTCGTGACAGGGAAGCTTTCTTT
d_call: -; clone_size: -; j_call: TRBJ2-7; v_call: TRBV29-1; cdr3_aa: CSVAEDRDYEQYF; cdr3_nt: TGCAGCGTTGCCGAGGACAGAGATTACGAGCAGTACTTC
d_call: -; clone_size: -; j_call: TRBJ2-5; v_call: TRBV5-6; cdr3_aa: CASFLGGETQYF; cdr3_nt: TGTGCCAGCTTCCTGGGCGGGGAGACCCAGTACTTC
d_call: -; clone_size: -; j_call: TRBJ2-1; v_call: TRBV20-1; cdr3_aa: CSASPLVEQFF; cdr3_nt: TGCAGTGCCTCCCCCCTAGTTGAGCAGTTCTTC
d_call: -; clone_size: few; j_call: TRBJ1-1; v_call: TRBV7-8; cdr3_aa: CASSLGLSRGEAFF; cdr3_nt: TGTGCCAGCAGCTTAGGGTTATCTCGGGGTGAAGCTTTCTTT
d_call: -; clone_size: -; j_call: TRBJ1-1; v_call: TRBV7-2; cdr3_aa: CASSFHPGNTEAFF; cdr3_nt: TGTGCCAGCAGCTTTCACCCCGGGAACACTGAAGCTTTCTTT
d_call: TRBD2; clone_size: few; j_call: TRBJ2-3; v_call: TRBV6-4; cdr3_aa: CASSDRGLASTDTQYF; cdr3_nt: TGTGCCAGCAGTGACCGGGGACTAGCTTCCACAGATACGCAGTATTTT
d_call: -; clone_size: many; j_call: TRBJ2-2; v_call: TRBV19; cdr3_aa: CASSMQQGNTGELFF; cdr3_nt: TGTGCCAGTAGTATGCAACAGGGTAACACCGGGGAGCTGTTTTTT
d_call: TRBD1; clone_size: few; j_call: TRBJ1-5; v_call: TRBV12-3/TRBV12-4; cdr3_aa: CASSLAGGQPQHF; cdr3_nt: TGTGCCAGCAGTTTGGCAGGGGGGCAGCCCCAGCATTTT
d_call: TRBD1; clone_size: -; j_call: TRBJ1-2; v_call: TRBV27; cdr3_aa: CASGRDRVGGYTF; cdr3_nt: TGTGCCAGCGGCAGAGACAGGGTCGGCGGCTACACCTTC
d_call: -; clone_size: -; j_call: TRBJ2-5; v_call: TRBV11-2; cdr3_aa: CASSPRWGDQETQYF; cdr3_nt: TGTGCCAGCAGCCCCAGATGGGGGGACCAAGAGACCCAGTACTTC
d_call: -; clone_size: -; j_call: TRBJ2-7; v_call: TRBV13; cdr3_aa: CASSLRDITYEQYF; cdr3_nt: TGTGCCAGCAGCTTACGGGACATTACCTACGAGCAGTACTTC
d_call: -; clone_size: few; j_call: TRBJ1-2; v_call: TRBV12-3/TRBV12-4; cdr3_aa: CASSPEGSGYTF; cdr3_nt: TGTGCCAGCAGCCCAGAGGGTTCTGGCTACACCTTC
d_call: -; clone_size: -; j_call: TRBJ1-5; v_call: TRBV6-2/TRBV6-3; cdr3_aa: CASSWAPQSNQPQHF; cdr3_nt: TGTGCCAGCAGTTGGGCACCCCAATCAAATCAGCCCCAGCATTTT
d_call: -; clone_size: -; j_call: TRBJ1-3; v_call: TRBV5-4; cdr3_aa: CASSPQGSEGNTIYF; cdr3_nt: TGTGCCAGCAGCCCCCAGGGGTCTGAGGGAAACACCATATATTTT
d_call: -; clone_size: -; j_call: TRBJ1-1; v_call: TRBV21-1; cdr3_aa: CASSTGFRTEAFF; cdr3_nt: TGTGCCAGCAGCACAGGGTTTCGCACTGAAGCTTTCTTT